Following are 18 T cell receptor beta chains from one sample sequenced in a study of blood T cell repertoires in COVID-19. Profiled with immunoSEQ multiplex PCR; TCRdb holds only in-frame clones, not every one. The sample holds 9,000 to 13,000 clones; around 87% are singletons and the top ten take 9.5% to 13%. Sequencing used peripheral blood. These receptors were collected from a human donor in a cohort sampled during active COVID-19.

V is TRBV27 and J is TRBJ1-5; the D gene is possibly TRBD1 (5 bases). Germline assignment: CDR1 MNHEY and CDR2 SMNVEV (reference sequence). V lost 6 bases to trimming and J lost 5 bases, with 14 bases between them. This CDR3 is 14 amino acids long. The CDR3 DNA reads as TGTGCCAGCAGGTTAGTAGGGGCCCATCAGCCCCAGCATTTT. This translates into CASRLVGAHQPQHF.

The rearrangement links TRBV29-1 to TRBJ1-3; the D is unclear. Between the trimmed V and J ends, which lost 5 bases and 0 bases, there was a span of 8 bases. Per the germline V gene, CDR1 is SQVTM and CDR2 is ANQGSEA. This CDR3 region has 13 residues. CDR3 loop: CSVQGSSGNTIYF. The DNA of the CDR3 is TGCAGCGTTCAAGGCAGCTCTGGAAACACCATATATTTT.

The CDR3, as DNA: TGTGCCAGCACCGTAGGCGGGGGGTCTGGTGATACGCAGTATTTT. Translated: CASTVGGGSGDTQYF. The rearrangement joins TRBV11-2 to TRBJ2-3, with TRBD2 matching over 8 bases. Germline lookup yields CDR1 SGHAT and CDR2 FQNNGV. V lost 7 bases to trimming and J lost 6 bases; unmatched junction nucleotides: 12. The CDR3 is 15 residues long.

The V and J genes are TRBV13 and TRBJ2-7, with 12 positions matching TRBD2. Germline CDR1 is PRHDT and CDR2 is FYEKMQ (reference sequence). The CDR3 contains 13 residues. V was pared by 5 bases and J by 6 bases, with 2 bases of the junction left unmatched. In DNA form, the CDR3 reads TGTGCCAGCAGCCGGACTAGCGGGGCCGAGCAGTACTTC. It specifies CASSRTSGAEQYF.

This clone rates as large. The chain couples TRBV11-2 to TRBJ1-2; maybe TRBD1 (5 bases). CDR1 SGHAT and CDR2 FQNNGV come from the germline V gene. V lost 3 bases to trimming and J lost 2 bases, with 10 bases between them. The CDR3 totals 14 residues. CDR3 residues: CASSFSGANYGYTF. CDR3 DNA sequence: TGTGCCAGCAGCTTTAGTGGGGCGAACTATGGCTACACCTTC.

The gene calls are TRBV18 and TRBJ2-1, with TRBD1 identical over 10 bases. The V gene's germline CDR1 is KGHSH and CDR2 LQKENI. The CDR3 is 15 amino acids. The V gene end was trimmed by 6 bases and the J gene end by 13 bases; junction bases not matched to a gene: 15. In DNA, the CDR3 is TGTGCCAGCTCGCAGGGCGGGACAGGGGCAAATTCACAGTTCTTC. It codes for CASSQGGTGANSQFF.

The sample holds one count of this clone. V usage is TRBV28 and J usage is TRBJ1-6; 7 bases align to TRBD1. The CDR3 spans 15 residues. Germline CDR1 is MDHEN and CDR2 is SYDVKM. After removal of 4 bases from V and 10 bases from J, the junction contained 10 bases not matched to a gene. In DNA, the CDR3 is TGTGCCAGCAGTTCAACTACAGGGGCTGGGTCACCCCTCCACTTT. This encodes CASSSTTGAGSPLHF.

The gene calls are TRBV11-3 and TRBJ1-4; no clear D gene. Trimming removed 3 bases at V and 8 bases at J, with 7 bases between. Germline loops: CDR1 SGHNT, CDR2 YENEEA. The CDR3 contains 12 residues. The CDR3 loop reads CASSFRGEKLFF. DNA of the CDR3: TGTGCCAGCAGCTTTAGAGGGGAAAAACTGTTTTTT. Filled out from reference TRBV11-3 and TRBJ1-4, the complete variable domain reads EAGVVQSPRYKIIEKKQPVAFWCNPISGHNTLYWYLQNLGQGPELLIRYENEEAVDDSQLPKDRFSAERLKGVDSTLKIQPAELGDSAVYLCASSFRGEKLFFGSGTQLSVL.

Only one count was recorded for this clone. The V gene is TRBV3-1 (or the pseudogene TRBV3-2), the J gene TRBJ2-7; D not certain. From germline, CDR1 is LGHDT and CDR2 YNNKEL (reference sequence). Between the trimmed V and J ends, which lost 1 base and 0 bases, there was a span of 10 bases. The CDR3 totals 15 residues. Here the CDR3 reads CASSQGILSSYEQYF. CDR3 coding DNA: TGTGCCAGCAGCCAAGGAATACTCTCCTCCTACGAGCAGTACTTC.

The chain links TRBV7-2 to TRBJ1-5; 9 bases fit TRBD1. Germline V gene lookup returns CDR1 SGHTA and CDR2 FQGNSA. The CDR3 covers 15 residues. V lost 1 base, J lost 6 bases, and 4 bases stayed unmatched. The CDR3 protein is CASSLVGQGTQPQHF. The CDR3, as DNA: TGTGCCAGCAGCTTAGTTGGACAGGGGACTCAGCCCCAGCATTTT.

The chain employs TRBV3-1 (or the pseudogene TRBV3-2) and TRBJ2-7, with D perhaps TRBD2 (7 bases). V lost 2 bases and J lost 5, with 25 bases in between. The CDR3 spans 18 residues. Germline values: CDR1 LGHDT, CDR2 YNNKEL (reference sequence). The CDR3 here is CASSQPPPGGPTSNEQYF. The CDR3 nucleotides read TGTGCCAGCAGCCAACCCCCCCCGGGGGGCCCCACGTCAAACGAGCAGTACTTC.

The chain links TRBV19 to TRBJ1-1, with a possible D match to TRBD1 (5 bases). Between the trimmed V and J ends, which lost 7 bases and 4 bases, there was a span of 16 bases. CDR3 length: 14 residues. CDR1 and CDR2 (germline): LNHDA, SQIVND (reference sequence). CDR3 residues: CASIVGQKGTEAFF. The CDR3, as DNA: TGTGCCAGTATCGTGGGGCAGAAGGGCACTGAAGCTTTCTTT.

In DNA, the CDR3 is TGTGCCAGCCGACAGGGCAACCAAGAGACCCAGTACTTC. As protein: CASRQGNQETQYF. The chain couples TRBV27 to TRBJ2-5; 7 bases match TRBD1. Germline assignment: CDR1 MNHEY and CDR2 SMNVEV (reference sequence). V was pared by 8 bases and J by 0 bases, with 3 bases of the junction left unmatched. CDR3 length: 13 residues.

The rearrangement links TRBV5-1 to TRBJ1-2, with unresolved D. The germline V gene has CDR1 SGHRS and CDR2 YFSETQ. V lost 2 bases, J lost 7 bases, and 9 bases lay in between. This CDR3 is 12 amino acids long. CDR3: CASSFDTSGYTF. The CDR3 DNA follows: TGCGCCAGCAGCTTCGACACCTCTGGCTACACCTTC.

The gene calls are TRBV7-2 and TRBJ1-2, with TRBD1 matching over 7 bases. The CDR3 length is 13 residues. Trimming took 7 bases from V and 2 from J; bases not matched to a gene: 4. The germline V gene has CDR1 SGHTA and CDR2 FQGNSA. CDR3 sequence reads: CASTAGQNYGYTF. CDR3 nucleotides: TGTGCCAGCACCGCGGGACAGAACTATGGCTACACCTTC.

DNA for the CDR3: TGCAGCGTTGTTGCGGACACCATATATTTT. Translation: CSVVADTIYF. The chain joins TRBV29-1 to TRBJ1-3; D is undetermined. Trimming shortened V by 4 bases and J by 8 bases, and 6 bases separated the two germline ends. This CDR3 comprises 10 residues. Germline-derived CDR1 and CDR2 are SQVTM and ANQGSEA.

The rearrangement uses TRBV3-1 (or the pseudogene TRBV3-2) and TRBJ1-2; D is perhaps TRBD1 (5 bases). From germline, CDR1 is LGHDT and CDR2 YNNKEL (reference sequence). The CDR3 is made up of 14 amino acids. Between the trimmed V and J ends, which lost 4 bases and 5 bases, there was a span of 14 bases. Here the CDR3 DNA reads TGTGCCAGCAGCCGACAGTCCTCCCGGTATGGCTACACCTTC. Protein product: CASSRQSSRYGYTF.

J is TRBJ2-7 and V is TRBV7-2; the D gene is possibly TRBD1 (6 bases). The V end lost 3 bases, the J end lost 2 bases, and 8 bases lay between the germline ends. The CDR3 consists of 13 residues. CDR1 and CDR2 from the germline V gene are SGHTA and FQGNSA. CDR3 in amino acids: CASSFQGTYEQYF. CDR3 DNA sequence: TGTGCCAGCAGCTTTCAGGGGACCTACGAGCAGTACTTC.